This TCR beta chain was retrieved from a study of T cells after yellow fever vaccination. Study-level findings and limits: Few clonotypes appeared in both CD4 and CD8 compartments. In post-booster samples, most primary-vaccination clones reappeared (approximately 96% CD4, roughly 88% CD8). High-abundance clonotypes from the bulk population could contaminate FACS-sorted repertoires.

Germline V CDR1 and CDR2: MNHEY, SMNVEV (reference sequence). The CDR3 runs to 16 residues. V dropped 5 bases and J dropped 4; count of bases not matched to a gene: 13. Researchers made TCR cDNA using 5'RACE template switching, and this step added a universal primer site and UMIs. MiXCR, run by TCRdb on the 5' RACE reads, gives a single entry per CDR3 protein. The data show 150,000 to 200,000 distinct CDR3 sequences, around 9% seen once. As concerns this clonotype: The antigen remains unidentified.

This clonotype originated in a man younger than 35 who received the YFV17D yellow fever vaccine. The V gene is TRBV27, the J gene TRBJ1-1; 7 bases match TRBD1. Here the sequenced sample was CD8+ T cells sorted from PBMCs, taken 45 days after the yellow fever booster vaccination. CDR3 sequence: CASSPRQGLRGTEAFF. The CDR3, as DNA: TGTGCCAGCAGTCCACGACAGGGCCTCAGGGGCACTGAAGCTTTCTTT.